The rows below give T cell receptor beta chains drawn from one sample of a study of blood T cell repertoires in COVID-19. TCRdb keeps only in-frame clones here, not all; method: immunoSEQ multiplex PCR. The data hold 20,000 to 25,000 clones, with around 82% observed a single time. The sample was peripheral blood. The receptors shown here come from a man in his forties with acute or convalescent COVID-19. Both conserved end residues are part of each CDR3. A D gene is named only where the DNA matches it firmly. Clone size is shown for a subset of rows, as once, few, many or a class of expanded clone.

>TRBD1|-|TRBV28|15|TRBJ1-5
TGTGCCATTACAGGGGGTGATTATAGCAATCAGCCCCAGCATTTT
CAITGGDYSNQPQHF
>TRBD2|once|TRBV28|15|TRBJ2-7
TGTGCCAGCAGTTCCGGGACTAGCGGGAAGTACGAGCAGTACTTC
CASSSGTSGKYEQYF
>-|once|TRBV20-1|15|TRBJ2-3
TGCAGTGCTAGTCAGGCCCACGAGAGCACAGATACGCAGTATTTT
CSASQAHESTDTQYF
>-|-|TRBV30|15|TRBJ2-5
TGTGCCTGGAGTGGCGGAGGGTTTGGTAAAGAGACCCAGTACTTC
CAWSGGGFGKETQYF
>-|once|TRBV25-1|15|TRBJ2-5
TGTGCCAGCAGTGAATATCTCGGACTAACTGAGACCCAGTACTTC
CASSEYLGLTETQYF
>-|-|TRBV29-1|13|TRBJ1-2
TGCAGCGTTGAATTAAGGCAGGGGAATGGCTACACCTTC
CSVELRQGNGYTF
>TRBD2|-|TRBV5-1|15|TRBJ2-6
TGCGCCAGCAGCCGAGCGGGGACTGGGGCCAACGTCCTGACTTTC
CASSRAGTGANVLTF
>TRBD1|once|TRBV5-8|14|TRBJ1-2
TGTGCCAGCAGCCTTAGACAGGGAGACAGTGGCTACACCTTC
CASSLRQGDSGYTF
>TRBD1|-|TRBV7-9|15|TRBJ2-5
TGTGCCAGCAGCTTAGGGGACAGGGATCTGGAGACCCAGTACTTC
CASSLGDRDLETQYF
>TRBD1|-|TRBV7-2|16|TRBJ2-3
TGTGCCAGCAGCTTAGCTCCGGGACAGGGGTGGGATACGCAGTATTTT
CASSLAPGQGWDTQYF
>-|-|TRBV5-5|14|TRBJ1-2
TGTGCCAGCAGCCGGGAGCAGGGAGACTATGGCTACACCTTC
CASSREQGDYGYTF
>TRBD2|few|TRBV2|14|TRBJ2-1
TGTGCCAGCAGAGTAGCGGGAGGGCCGTTGTTCCAGTTCTTC
CASRVAGGPLFQFF
>TRBD2|-|TRBV19|17|TRBJ2-1
TGTGCCAGTAGTCCAGGGACTAGCGGGAGCCCCGCCGTTGAGCAGTTCTTC
CASSPGTSGSPAVEQFF
>TRBD1|-|TRBV6-6|17|TRBJ1-5
TGTGCCAGCAGTCAATATGGGACAGGTTCCGACTATCAGCCCCAGCATTTT
CASSQYGTGSDYQPQHF
>-|-|TRBV7-3|13|TRBJ1-4
TGTGCCAGCAGCAAAGGGAGGGATGAAAAACTGTTTTTT
CASSKGRDEKLFF
>-|-|TRBV20-1|19|TRBJ2-5
TGCAGTGCTAGTTCTTGGTGGGGACAGGGGACTAGCGGACAAGAGACCCAGTACTTC
CSASSWWGQGTSGQETQYF
>-|-|TRBV5-1|16|TRBJ2-5
TGCGCCAGCAGCTTGGCAAGGGGTTCCGGGCAAGAGACCCAGTACTTC
CASSLARGSGQETQYF
>-|-|TRBV12-3/TRBV12-4|13|TRBJ1-1
TGTGCCAGCAGCCTGAAGAGAGGGACTGAAGCTTTCTTT
CASSLKRGTEAFF
>-|few|TRBV3-1/TRBV3-2|14|TRBJ1-2
TGTGCCAGCAGCCAGAACAGGGAAGGCTATGGCTACACCTTC
CASSQNREGYGYTF
>-|-|TRBV6-5|14|TRBJ1-2
TGTGCCAGCAGTTACTCGGACAACAACTATGGCTACACCTTC
CASSYSDNNYGYTF
>TRBD1|-|TRBV7-9|15|TRBJ1-2
TGTGCCAGCAGCTTAACAGGGGGTCCTAACTATGGCTACACCTTC
CASSLTGGPNYGYTF
>TRBD1|-|TRBV6-2/TRBV6-3|13|TRBJ1-2
TGTGCCAGCAGTGCGCGACAGGGGAATGGCTACACCTTC
CASSARQGNGYTF
>-|-|TRBV9|15|TRBJ1-2
TGTGCCAGCAGCGTAGCGGTTTCTCTCCCCTATGGCTACACCTTC
CASSVAVSLPYGYTF
>-|-|TRBV7-8|13|TRBJ1-2
TGTGCCAGCAGCCGAGGGCCGCAGTATGGCTACACCTTC
CASSRGPQYGYTF
>TRBD1|-|TRBV5-8|15|TRBJ2-5
TGTGCCAGCAGCGCCCGGGACAGGGGTGACGAGACCCAGTACTTC
CASSARDRGDETQYF
>-|-|TRBV6-5|13|TRBJ1-5
TGTGCCAGCAGCCGAGGACAAGATCAGCCCCAGCATTTT
CASSRGQDQPQHF
>TRBD1|-|TRBV7-9|14|TRBJ1-4
TGTGCCAGCAGCCGCGGGACAGATAATGAAAAACTGTTTTTT
CASSRGTDNEKLFF
>-|-|TRBV19|14|TRBJ2-1
TGTGCCAGTAGTATGAGTGGCTCCTACAATGAGCAGTTCTTC
CASSMSGSYNEQFF
>-|once|TRBV19|14|TRBJ1-5
TGTGCCAGTAGTATTGGAGACTCACGCCAGCCCCAGCATTTT
CASSIGDSRQPQHF
>-|-|TRBV13|13|TRBJ1-1
TGTGCCAGCAGCCCCTCCCGGAGGGCGGAAGCTTTCTTT
CASSPSRRAEAFF
>-|-|TRBV3-1/TRBV3-2|13|TRBJ2-7
TGTGCCAGCAGCCAATCAGGGATCCACGAGCAGTACTTC
CASSQSGIHEQYF
>TRBD1|-|TRBV7-9|14|TRBJ2-7
TGTGCCAGCAGCATCTCCCGGGACAGCTACGAGCAGTACTTC
CASSISRDSYEQYF
>-|-|TRBV2|15|TRBJ2-7
TGTGCCAGCAGTCCAGAGACACGCAACTCCTACGAGCAGTACTTC
CASSPETRNSYEQYF
>TRBD1|-|TRBV6-5|15|TRBJ2-2
TGTGCCAGCAGTAGACCGGGACAGGTGACCGGGGAGCTGTTTTTT
CASSRPGQVTGELFF
>TRBD2|once|TRBV7-2|16|TRBJ2-1
TGTGCCAGCAGCTTAGGCGGGGGGGGACCTTACAATGAGCAGTTCTTC
CASSLGGGGPYNEQFF
>-|medium-sized|TRBV10-3|12|TRBJ2-3
TGTGCCACCGGGAGTTCTACGGATACGCAGTATTTT
CATGSSTDTQYF
>-|-|TRBV30|13|TRBJ1-4
TGTGCCTGGAATAAGGGGATGGGTGAAAAACTGTTTTTT
CAWNKGMGEKLFF